The clone carrying this TCR beta chain showed up just a few times. The antigen is unknown. The entry originates in a study of T cell repertoires in cytomegalovirus infection. Study-wide background: Carrying CMV and the relevant HLA type showed in public TCR beta signatures.

Study results and limitations: CMV carriers having the relevant HLA were flagged by cumulative public TCR beta family frequency. Dominating the ex vivo response were TCR beta clonotypes that were CMV-specific and HLA-C-restricted.

TCRdb independently ran MiXCR on the reads; one entry per CDR3 protein. This sample has some 180,000 distinct CDR3 sequences, with about 18% found just once. The ends were cut back, 4 bases at V and 4 bases at J, with 17 bases in the middle. In germline, CDR1 is SEHNR, CDR2 FQNEAQ (reference sequence). The CDR3 runs to 15 residues. Input material: CD8+ T cells from PBMCs. The chain employs TRBV7-9 and TRBJ2-7, with a possible D match to TRBD2 (6 bases). This TCR came from a human donor in good health (CMV status not recorded). Some clones in this sample may be carry-over from other donors' samples. CDR3 loop: CASSSRRGDLYEQYF. The CDR3, as DNA: TGTGCCAGCAGCTCCCGGAGGGGAGACCTATACGAGCAGTACTTC.